This entry lists 9 T cell receptor beta chains sequenced from one sample in a study of blood T cell repertoires in COVID-19. Only in-frame clones appear in the TCRdb table, and some are missing; sequencing was by immunoSEQ multiplex PCR. The sample records 300,000 to 350,000 clones, around 91% being singletons. The specimen sequenced was peripheral blood. The receptors were sampled from a woman between 18 and 30 years old who had recovered from COVID-19.

In this sample, this clone turned up once. The J gene is TRBJ2-4, the V gene TRBV18; D possibly corresponds to TRBD2 (6 bases). Trimming took off 6 bases at V and 9 bases at J, with 18 bases between the two ends. This CDR3 comprises 14 residues. Germline CDR1 reads KGHSH; CDR2 reads LQKENI. The CDR3 DNA follows: TGTGCCAGCTCCCTGGAGGGACCGCGTAGCATTCAGTACTTC. Its translation is CASSLEGPRSIQYF.

The J gene is TRBJ1-2, the V gene TRBV30, with D perhaps matching TRBD1 (6 bases). CDR3 length equals 13 residues. CDR1 and CDR2 from the germline V gene are GTSNPN and SVGIG (reference sequence). The germline V and J ends were trimmed by 3 bases and 2 bases, with 10 bases remaining between them. The chain's CDR3 is CAWSPDRNYGYTF. The CDR3 bases are TGTGCCTGGAGCCCGGACAGAAACTATGGCTACACCTTC.

The chain links TRBV14 to TRBJ2-1; D unresolved. Germline CDR1 SGHDN, CDR2 FVKESK. V was trimmed by 4 bases and J by 0 bases, leaving 10 bases between them. The length of the CDR3 is 15 residues. The CDR3 sequence is CASSPRKSSYNEQFF. Here the CDR3 DNA reads TGTGCCAGCAGCCCTAGGAAGAGCTCCTACAATGAGCAGTTCTTC.

To note about this clone: This sample includes further DNA sequences coding for the same CDR3. CDR3 DNA sequence: TGTGCCATCAGTGACGGGGGATCTAATCAGCCCCAGCATTTT. Its translation is CAISDGGSNQPQHF. The chain couples TRBV10-3 to TRBJ1-5; maybe TRBD1 (5 bases). V shed 3 bases and J shed 4 bases, with 10 bases lying between them. Germline CDR1 ENHRY, CDR2 SYGVKD. The CDR3 contains 14 residues.

The chain combines TRBV30 with TRBJ1-2, with no clear D. CDR3 length equals 11 residues. The germline V gene has CDR1 GTSNPN and CDR2 SVGIG (reference sequence). V shed 0 bases and J shed 12 bases, with 11 bases lying between them. The CDR3 region has the DNA TGTGCCTGGAGTGTGAGGGCAGGCCACACCTTC. Its protein product is CAWSVRAGHTF.

The rearrangement uses TRBV4-3 and TRBJ2-7; D remains ambiguous. The CDR3 consists of 15 residues. V was cut by 0 bases and J by 4 bases, with 13 bases left in between. Per the germline V gene, CDR1 is LGHNA and CDR2 is YSLEER. The CDR3 DNA sequence: TGCGCCAGCAGCCAAGAAAAGCTTCAGGAATACGAGCAGTACGTC. Protein product: CASSQEKLQEYEQYV.

The chain uses TRBV19 and TRBJ2-2; 7 nucleotides align to TRBD1. The CDR3 spans 14 residues. V dropped 4 bases and J dropped 6; count of bases not matched to a gene: 5. Germline lookup yields CDR1 LNHDA and CDR2 SQIVND (reference sequence). The CDR3 bases are TGTGCCAGTAGTACCTACAGGGGATCCGGGGAGCTGTTTTTT. Amino acids: CASSTYRGSGELFF.

The V and J genes are TRBV7-9 and TRBJ2-3, with 9 positions matching TRBD1. V trimming: 5 bases; J trimming: 0 bases; junction bases outside the gene matches: 9. There are 17 residues in the CDR3. Germline CDR1 and CDR2: SEHNR and FQNEAQ (reference sequence). The CDR3 sequence is CASSGTGTSLSTDTQYF. As DNA, the CDR3 is TGTGCCAGCAGCGGGACAGGGACTTCCCTTAGCACAGATACGCAGTATTTT.

This clone was picked up one time. The DNA for the CDR3 is TGTGCCAGCAGCTTGGCCGGGGGTAACTATGGCTACACCTTC. Translating it yields CASSLAGGNYGYTF. The chain uses TRBV5-8 and TRBJ1-2; TRBD1 is a possible D gene (5 bases). The germline gives CDR1 SGHTS, CDR2 YDEGEE. The CDR3 spans 14 residues. V dropped 0 bases and J dropped 1 base, with 7 bases sitting between them.